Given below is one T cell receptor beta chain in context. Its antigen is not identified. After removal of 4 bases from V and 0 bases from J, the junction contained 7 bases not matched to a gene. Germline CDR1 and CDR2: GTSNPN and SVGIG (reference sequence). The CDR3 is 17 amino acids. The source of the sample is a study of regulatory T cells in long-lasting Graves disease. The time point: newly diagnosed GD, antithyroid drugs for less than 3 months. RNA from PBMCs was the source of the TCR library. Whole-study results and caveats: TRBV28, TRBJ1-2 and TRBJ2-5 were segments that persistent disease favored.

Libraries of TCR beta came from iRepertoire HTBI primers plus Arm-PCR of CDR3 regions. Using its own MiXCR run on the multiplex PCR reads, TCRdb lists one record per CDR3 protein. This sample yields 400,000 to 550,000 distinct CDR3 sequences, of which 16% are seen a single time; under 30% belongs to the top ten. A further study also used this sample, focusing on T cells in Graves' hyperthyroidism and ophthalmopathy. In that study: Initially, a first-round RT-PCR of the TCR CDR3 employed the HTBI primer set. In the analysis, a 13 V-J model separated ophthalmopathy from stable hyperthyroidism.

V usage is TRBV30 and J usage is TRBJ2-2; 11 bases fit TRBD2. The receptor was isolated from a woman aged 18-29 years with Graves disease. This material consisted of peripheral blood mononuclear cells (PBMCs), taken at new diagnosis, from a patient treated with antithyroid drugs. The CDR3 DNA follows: TGTGCCTGGATCGGGACTAGCGGAAAAACGAACACCGGGGAGCTGTTTTTT. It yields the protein CAWIGTSGKTNTGELFF.